One sample yielded the 4 T cell receptor beta chains listed below, sequenced in a study of graft-versus-host responses after intestinal transplantation. Produced via immunoSEQ multiplex PCR; TCRdb's table is partial and in-frame only. The data contain 20,000 to 25,000 clones, roughly 95% of them singletons. The specimen was PBMCs, collected 156 days after intestinal transplant. The receptors were gathered from a human patient who received an intestinal transplant, so some T cells may come from the graft donor.

The chain joins TRBV6-1 to TRBJ2-7; a weak D match, TRBD1 (6 bases). CDR1 and CDR2 from the germline V gene are MNHNS and SASEGT. Trimming stripped 7 bases from V and 2 bases from J, with 18 bases between. This CDR3 comprises 15 residues. CDR3 protein: CASTQSGTYPYEQYF. The DNA of the CDR3 is TGTGCCAGCACTCAATCCGGGACATACCCCTACGAGCAGTACTTC.

Concerning this clone: Other DNA variants within this sample encode the same CDR3. The chain is built from TRBV6-5 and TRBJ1-1; tentative D call: TRBD1 (6 bases). Germline lookup yields CDR1 MNHEY and CDR2 SVGAGI. The CDR3 extends over 13 amino acids. V was clipped by 0 bases and J by 4 bases, with 6 bases between them. The CDR3 here is CASSYSGGTEAFF. DNA for the CDR3: TGTGCCAGCAGTTACTCAGGGGGCACTGAAGCTTTCTTT.

The rearrangement joins TRBV7-6 to TRBJ2-5; D is uncertain. In germline, CDR1 is SGHVS, CDR2 FNYEAQ. V lost 2 bases to trimming and J lost 5 bases, with 6 bases between them. This CDR3 contains 12 residues. DNA for the CDR3: TGTGCCAGCAGCTTATTAACGGAGACCCAGTACTTC. Encoded protein: CASSLLTETQYF.

This rearrangement joins TRBV19 to TRBJ2-3, with D perhaps assigned TRBD1 or TRBD2 (5 bases each). Trimming removed 4 bases from V and 4 bases from J, with 9 bases in between. The CDR3 runs 13 residues. The V gene's germline CDR1 is LNHDA and CDR2 SQIVND (reference sequence). As DNA, the CDR3 is TGTGCCAGTAGTAATTTGGGGGCAGATACGCAGTATTTT. Residues: CASSNLGADTQYF.